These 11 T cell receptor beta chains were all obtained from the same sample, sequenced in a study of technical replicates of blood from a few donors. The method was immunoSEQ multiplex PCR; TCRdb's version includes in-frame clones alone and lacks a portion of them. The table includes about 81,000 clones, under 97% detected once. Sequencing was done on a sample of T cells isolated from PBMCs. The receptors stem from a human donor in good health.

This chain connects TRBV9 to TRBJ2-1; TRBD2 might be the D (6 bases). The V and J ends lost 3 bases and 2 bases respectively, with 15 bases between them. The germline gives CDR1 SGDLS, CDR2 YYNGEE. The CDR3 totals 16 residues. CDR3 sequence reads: CASSGDREYAYNEQFF. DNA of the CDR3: TGTGCCAGCAGCGGGGACCGGGAGTACGCCTACAATGAGCAGTTCTTC.

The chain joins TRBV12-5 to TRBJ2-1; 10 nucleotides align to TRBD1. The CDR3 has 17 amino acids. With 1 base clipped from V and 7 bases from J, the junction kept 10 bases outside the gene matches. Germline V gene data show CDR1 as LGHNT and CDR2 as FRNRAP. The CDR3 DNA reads TGTGCTAGTGGTTTGGGCCGGGACAGGGGTATTTGGAATGAGCAGTTCTTC. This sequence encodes CASGLGRDRGIWNEQFF.

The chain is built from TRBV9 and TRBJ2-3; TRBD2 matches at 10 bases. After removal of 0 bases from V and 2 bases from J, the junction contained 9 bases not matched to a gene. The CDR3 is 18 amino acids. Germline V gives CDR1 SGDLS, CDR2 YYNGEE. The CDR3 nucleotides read TGTGCCAGCAGCGTAGGGAAAGGGACTAGCGAGTCCACAGATACGCAGTATTTT. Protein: CASSVGKGTSESTDTQYF.

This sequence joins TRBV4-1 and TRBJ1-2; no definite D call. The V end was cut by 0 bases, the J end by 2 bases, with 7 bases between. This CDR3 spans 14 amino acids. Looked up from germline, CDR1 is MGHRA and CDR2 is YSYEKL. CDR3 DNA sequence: TGCGCCAGCAGCCAAGATAGCAGAAACTATGGCTACACCTTC. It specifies CASSQDSRNYGYTF.

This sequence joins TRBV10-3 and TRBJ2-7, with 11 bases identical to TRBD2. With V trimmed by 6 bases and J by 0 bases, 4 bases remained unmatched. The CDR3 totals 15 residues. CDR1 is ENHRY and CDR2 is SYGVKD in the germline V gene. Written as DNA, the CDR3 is TGTGCCATCAGAACAGGGACTAGCGGCTCCTACGAGCAGTACTTC. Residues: CAIRTGTSGSYEQYF.

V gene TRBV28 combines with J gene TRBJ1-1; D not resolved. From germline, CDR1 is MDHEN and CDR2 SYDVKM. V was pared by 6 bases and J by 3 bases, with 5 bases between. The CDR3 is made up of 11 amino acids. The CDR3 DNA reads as TGTGCCAGCAGCCGAGACACTGAAGCTTTCTTT. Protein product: CASSRDTEAFF.

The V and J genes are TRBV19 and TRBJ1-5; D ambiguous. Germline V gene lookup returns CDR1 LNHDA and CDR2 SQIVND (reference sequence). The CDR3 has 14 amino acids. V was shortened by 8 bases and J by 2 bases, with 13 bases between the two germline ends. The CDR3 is CASLPRGGNQPQHF. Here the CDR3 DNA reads TGTGCCAGTCTCCCCCGGGGAGGCAATCAGCCCCAGCATTTT.

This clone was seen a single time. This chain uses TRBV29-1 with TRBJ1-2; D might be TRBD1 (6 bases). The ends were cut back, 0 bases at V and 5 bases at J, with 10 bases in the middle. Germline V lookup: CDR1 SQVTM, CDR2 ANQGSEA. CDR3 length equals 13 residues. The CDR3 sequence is CSVEDLDSYGYTF. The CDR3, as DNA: TGCAGCGTTGAAGACCTGGACAGTTATGGCTACACCTTC.

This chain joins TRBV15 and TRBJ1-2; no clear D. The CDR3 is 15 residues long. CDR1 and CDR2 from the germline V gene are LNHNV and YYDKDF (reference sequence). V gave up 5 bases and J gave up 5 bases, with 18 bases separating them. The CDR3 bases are TGTGCCACCAGCGCCGGAGGCGTATTTGGGTATGGCTACACCTTC. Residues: CATSAGGVFGYGYTF.

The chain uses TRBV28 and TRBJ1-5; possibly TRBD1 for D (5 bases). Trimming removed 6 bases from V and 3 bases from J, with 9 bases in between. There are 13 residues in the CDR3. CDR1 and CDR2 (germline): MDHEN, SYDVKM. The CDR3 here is CASRGGYNQPQHF. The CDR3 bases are TGTGCCAGCAGGGGGGGTTACAATCAGCCCCAGCATTTT.

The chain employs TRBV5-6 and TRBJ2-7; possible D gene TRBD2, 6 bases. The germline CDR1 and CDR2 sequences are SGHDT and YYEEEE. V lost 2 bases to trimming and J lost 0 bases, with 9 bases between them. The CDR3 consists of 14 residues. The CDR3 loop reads CASSFRRVSYEQYF. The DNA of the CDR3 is TGTGCCAGCAGCTTCCGGAGGGTCTCCTACGAGCAGTACTTC. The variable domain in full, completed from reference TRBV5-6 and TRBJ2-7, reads DAGVTQSPTHLIKTRGQQVTLRCSPKSGHDTVSWYQQALGQGPQFIFQYYEEEERQRGNFPDRFSGHQFPNYSSELNVNALLLGDSALYLCASSFRRVSYEQYFGPGTRLTVT.